One sample yielded the 10 T cell receptor beta chains listed below, sequenced in a study of blood T cells in healthy people across ages. A sample-barcoded 5' primer and a J-beta primer mix were used in a second PCR of about 6 to 12 cycles. TCRdb reprocessed the 5' RACE reads via MiXCR and lists one record per CDR3 protein. The sample has about 1,400,000 distinct CDR3 sequences, 45% to 70% seen once. Material: blood. The receptors here all came from a man aged 18 to 29 in good health.

The J gene is TRBJ1-2, the V gene TRBV4-3, with D unclear. Germline V gene data show CDR1 as LGHNA and CDR2 as YSLEER. This CDR3 comprises 12 residues. V gave up 0 bases and J gave up 8 bases, with 7 bases separating them. CDR3 residues: CASSQDYVGYTF. The CDR3 bases are TGCGCCAGCAGCCAAGATTATGTGGGCTACACCTTC.

J is TRBJ2-7 and V is TRBV11-2, with D possibly called TRBD1 or TRBD2 (5 bases each). Trimming removed 5 bases at V and 4 bases at J, with 21 bases between. The germline gives CDR1 SGHAT, CDR2 FQNNGV. There are 16 residues in the CDR3. CDR3 in amino acids: CASSPGPSADGYEQYF. The DNA for the CDR3 is TGTGCCAGCAGCCCGGGACCCTCTGCCGATGGTTACGAGCAGTACTTC.

This chain links TRBV7-2 with TRBJ2-1; 12 nucleotides line up with TRBD2. After removal of 5 bases from V and 2 bases from J, the junction contained 13 bases not matched to a gene. Germline V gene sequence: CDR1 SGHTA, CDR2 FQGNSA. This CDR3 has 19 residues. The CDR3 DNA sequence: TGTGCCAGCAGCCGACTGGGACTGACTAGCGGGGGACCCTACAATGAGCAGTTCTTC. Translated, it gives CASSRLGLTSGGPYNEQFF.

This rearrangement joins TRBV30 to TRBJ1-1; D remains unclear. CDR3 size: 20 residues. Germline values: CDR1 GTSNPN, CDR2 SVGIG (reference sequence). V lost 5 bases to trimming and J lost 0 bases, with 31 bases between them. CDR3 DNA: TGTGCCTGGGGGCTTATTGGAGAGAACACCCTAAGTACCCTGAACACTGAAGCTTTCTTT. Amino acid sequence: CAWGLIGENTLSTLNTEAFF.

The chain links TRBV20-1 to TRBJ2-3; 10 bases map to TRBD2. CDR3 length: 16 residues. Germline V gene data show CDR1 as DFQATT and CDR2 as SNEGSKA (reference sequence). With 0 bases clipped from V and 3 bases from J, the junction kept 6 bases outside the gene matches. This CDR3 reads CSARDHPSGGTDTQYF. The CDR3, as DNA: TGCAGTGCTAGAGATCACCCTAGCGGGGGAACAGATACGCAGTATTTT.

This chain uses TRBV29-1 with TRBJ1-2; D might be TRBD1 (6 bases). Germline lookup yields CDR1 SQVTM and CDR2 ANQGSEA. The germline V and J ends were trimmed by 7 bases and 5 bases, with 14 bases remaining between them. CDR3 size: 12 residues. CDR3 bases: TGCAGCGCTAGCGTCCAGGGGTATGGCTACACCTTC. It specifies CSASVQGYGYTF.

This clonotype was seen only a few times. V gene TRBV27 combines with J gene TRBJ1-1, with a tentative D call TRBD1 (5 bases). The ends were cut back, 6 bases at V and 3 bases at J, with 11 bases in the middle. Germline V lookup: CDR1 MNHEY, CDR2 SMNVEV (reference sequence). This CDR3 contains 13 residues. CDR3 sequence reads: CASSLRGDTEAFF. The CDR3 nucleotides are TGTGCCAGCAGCTTGAGGGGTGACACTGAAGCTTTCTTT.

V and J are TRBV20-1 and TRBJ2-7; D may be TRBD2 (6 bases). Deletions cut 6 bases from V and 4 bases from J, with 25 bases between. This CDR3 contains 16 residues. Germline V lookup: CDR1 DFQATT, CDR2 SNEGSKA (reference sequence). The CDR3 here is CSARLALGWGDYEQYF. The CDR3 bases are TGCAGTGCCAGGCTAGCTCTGGGGTGGGGGGATTACGAGCAGTACTTC.

This chain uses TRBV6-1 with TRBJ1-2; TRBD1 agrees at 8 bases. Losses at the gene ends were 8 bases for V and 5 bases for J; bases not matched to a gene: 13. CDR3 length equals 15 residues. The germline gives CDR1 MNHNS, CDR2 SASEGT. The CDR3 reads CASATGVRFNYGYTF. CDR3 nucleotides: TGTGCCAGCGCGACAGGGGTCCGATTTAATTATGGCTACACCTTC.

There are many counts of this clonotype. The chain recombines TRBV29-1 with TRBJ1-1; D ambiguous. The CDR3 extends over 11 amino acids. Germline CDR1 is SQVTM and CDR2 is ANQGSEA. The ends were cut back, 4 bases at V and 4 bases at J, with 7 bases in the middle. The DNA of the CDR3 is TGCAGCGTTGTTAAGGGCACTGAAGCTTTCTTT. It yields the protein CSVVKGTEAFF.